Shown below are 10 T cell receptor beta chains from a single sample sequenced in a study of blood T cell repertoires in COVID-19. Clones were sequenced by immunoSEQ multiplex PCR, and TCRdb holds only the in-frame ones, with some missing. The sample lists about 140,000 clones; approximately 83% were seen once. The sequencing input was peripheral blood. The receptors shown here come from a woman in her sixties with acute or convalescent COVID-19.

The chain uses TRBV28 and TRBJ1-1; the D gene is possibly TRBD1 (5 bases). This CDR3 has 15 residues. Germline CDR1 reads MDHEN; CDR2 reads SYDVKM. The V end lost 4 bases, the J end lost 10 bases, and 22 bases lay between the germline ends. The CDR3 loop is CASSSIRGPKPGAFF. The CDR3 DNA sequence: TGTGCCAGCAGTTCTATAAGGGGCCCCAAGCCGGGAGCTTTCTTT.

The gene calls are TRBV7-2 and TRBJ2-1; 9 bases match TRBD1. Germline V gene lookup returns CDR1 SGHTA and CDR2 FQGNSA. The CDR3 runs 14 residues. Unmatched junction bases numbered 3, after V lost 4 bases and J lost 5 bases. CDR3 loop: CASSSRTGDNEQFF. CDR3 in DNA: TGTGCCAGCAGCTCCCGGACAGGGGACAATGAGCAGTTCTTC. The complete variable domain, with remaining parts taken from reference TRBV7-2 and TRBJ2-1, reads GAGVSQSPSNKVTEKGKDVELRCDPISGHTALYWYRQSLGQGLEFLIYFQGNSAPDKSGLPSDRFSAERTGGSVSTLTIQRTQQEDSAVYLCASSSRTGDNEQFFGPGTRLTVL.

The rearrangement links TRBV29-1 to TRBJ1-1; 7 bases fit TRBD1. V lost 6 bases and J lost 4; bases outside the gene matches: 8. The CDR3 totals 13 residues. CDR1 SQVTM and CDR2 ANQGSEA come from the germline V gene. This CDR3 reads CSVLTGVGTEAFF. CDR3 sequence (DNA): TGCAGCGTGTTAACAGGGGTTGGCACTGAAGCTTTCTTT. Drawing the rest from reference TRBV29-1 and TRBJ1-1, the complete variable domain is SAVISQKPSRDICQRGTSLTIQCQVDSQVTMMFWYRQQPGQSLTLIATANQGSEATYESGFVIDKFPISRPNLTFSTLTVSNMSPEDSSIYLCSVLTGVGTEAFFGQGTRLTVV.

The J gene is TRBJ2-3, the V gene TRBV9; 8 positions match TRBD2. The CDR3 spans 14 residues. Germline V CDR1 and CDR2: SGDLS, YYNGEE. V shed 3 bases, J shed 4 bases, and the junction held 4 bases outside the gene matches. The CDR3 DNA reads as TGTGCCAGCAGCGCCGGGGGGGGGCCAGATACGCAGTATTTT. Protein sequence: CASSAGGGPDTQYF.

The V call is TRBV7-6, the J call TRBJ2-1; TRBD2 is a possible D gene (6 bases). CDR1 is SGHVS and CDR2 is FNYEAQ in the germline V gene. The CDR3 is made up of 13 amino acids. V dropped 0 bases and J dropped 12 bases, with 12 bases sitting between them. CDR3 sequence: CASSLAGTGGQFF. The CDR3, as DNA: TGTGCCAGCAGCTTAGCAGGCACCGGGGGGCAGTTCTTC.

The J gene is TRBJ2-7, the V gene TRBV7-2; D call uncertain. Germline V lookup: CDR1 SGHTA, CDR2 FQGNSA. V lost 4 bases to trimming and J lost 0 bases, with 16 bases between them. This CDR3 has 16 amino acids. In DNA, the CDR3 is TGTGCCAGCAGCTCACCGACCCGGCGGAGCTCCTACGAGCAGTACTTC. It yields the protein CASSSPTRRSSYEQYF.

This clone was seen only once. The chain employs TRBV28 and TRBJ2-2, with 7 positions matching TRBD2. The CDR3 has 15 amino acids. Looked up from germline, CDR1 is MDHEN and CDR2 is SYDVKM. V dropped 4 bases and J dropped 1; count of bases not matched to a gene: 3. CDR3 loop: CASSSLAGNTGELFF. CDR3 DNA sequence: TGTGCCAGCAGTTCTTTAGCGGGGAACACCGGGGAGCTGTTTTTT.

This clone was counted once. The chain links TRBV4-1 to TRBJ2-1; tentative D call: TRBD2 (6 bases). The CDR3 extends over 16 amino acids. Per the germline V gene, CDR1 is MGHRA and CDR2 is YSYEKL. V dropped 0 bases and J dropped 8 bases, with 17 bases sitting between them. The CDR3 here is CASSQDPGERSDEQFF. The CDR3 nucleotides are TGCGCCAGCAGCCAAGATCCGGGGGAGCGGTCCGATGAGCAGTTCTTC.

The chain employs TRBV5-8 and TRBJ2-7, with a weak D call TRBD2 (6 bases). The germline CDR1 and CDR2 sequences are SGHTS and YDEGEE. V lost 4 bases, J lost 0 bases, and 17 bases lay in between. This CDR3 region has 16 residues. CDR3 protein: CASSRRGGGSSYEQYF. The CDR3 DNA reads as TGTGCCAGCAGCCGACGAGGTGGGGGGAGCTCCTACGAGCAGTACTTC.

The CDR3 here is CASSPHEGTEAFF. In DNA, the CDR3 is TGTGCCAGCTCACCTCACGAGGGCACTGAAGCTTTCTTT. This chain connects TRBV18 to TRBJ1-1, with unresolved D. This CDR3 has 13 residues. Deletions cut 3 bases from V and 4 bases from J, with 9 bases between. Germline V lookup: CDR1 KGHSH, CDR2 LQKENI.